The source of this TCR beta chain is a study of T cell repertoires in cytomegalovirus infection. Study-level background: Both CMV infection and a matching HLA type were indicated by public TCR beta signatures. Study findings and constraints: Ex vivo responses were dominated by HLA-C-restricted CMV-specific TCR beta clonotypes. Using cumulative public TCR beta family frequency, the authors identified those who carried CMV together with the relevant HLA.

The CDR3 is 12 residues long. V lost 8 bases and J 2 bases, leaving 9 bases between the germline ends. Germline V CDR1 and CDR2: MDHEN, SYDVKM. Comment on this clonotype: Its cognate antigen is unknown.

One entry per CDR3 protein, called by TCRdb with MiXCR from the reads. The sample contains about 260,000 distinct CDR3 sequences, roughly an eighth of which appear only once. Material for sequencing was PBMCs. The J gene is TRBJ2-5, the V gene TRBV28; D is unresolved. The sequence was collected from a human donor in good health (CMV status not recorded). Some clones in this sample may be carry-over from other donors' samples. In nucleotides, the CDR3 is TGTGCCAGCTCGGGCTCTCAAGAGACCCAGTACTTC. Encoded protein: CASSGSQETQYF. The whole variable domain, remainder taken from reference TRBV28 and TRBJ2-5, is DVKVTQSSRYLVKRTGEKVFLECVQDMDHENMFWYRQDPGLGLRLIYFSYDVKMKEKGDIPEGYSVSREKKERFSLILESASTNQTSMYLCASSGSQETQYFGPGTRLLVL.